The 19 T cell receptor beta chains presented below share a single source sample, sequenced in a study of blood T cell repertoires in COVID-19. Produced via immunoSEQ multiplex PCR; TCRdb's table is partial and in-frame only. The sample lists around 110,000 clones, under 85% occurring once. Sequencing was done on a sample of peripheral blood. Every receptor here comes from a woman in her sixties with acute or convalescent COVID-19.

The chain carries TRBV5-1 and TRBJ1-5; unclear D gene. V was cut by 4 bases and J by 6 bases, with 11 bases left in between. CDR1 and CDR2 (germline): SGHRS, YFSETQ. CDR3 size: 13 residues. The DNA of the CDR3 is TGCGCCAGCAGCCCTGAGGGTGTTCAGCCCCAGCATTTT. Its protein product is CASSPEGVQPQHF.

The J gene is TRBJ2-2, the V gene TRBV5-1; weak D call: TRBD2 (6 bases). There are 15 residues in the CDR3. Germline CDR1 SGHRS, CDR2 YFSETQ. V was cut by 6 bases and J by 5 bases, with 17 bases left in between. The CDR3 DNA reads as TGCGCCAGCACATTAGCGGAAACAAGAACCGGGGAGCTGTTTTTT. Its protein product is CASTLAETRTGELFF. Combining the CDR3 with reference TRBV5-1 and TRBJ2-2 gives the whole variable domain KAGVTQTPRYLIKTRGQQVTLSCSPISGHRSVSWYQQTPGQGLQFLFEYFSETQRNKGNFPGRFSGRQFSNSRSEMNVSTLELGDSALYLCASTLAETRTGELFFGEGSRLTVL.

The CDR3 coding sequence is TGTGCCAGCAGTGAGCCTAGACTCGACTCCGCAGATACGCAGTATTTT. This codes for CASSEPRLDSADTQYF. This chain uses TRBV6-1 with TRBJ2-3; the D is unclear. Germline CDR1 and CDR2: MNHNS and SASEGT. V was pared by 3 bases and J by 4 bases, with 17 bases between. The CDR3 sequence is 16 residues long.

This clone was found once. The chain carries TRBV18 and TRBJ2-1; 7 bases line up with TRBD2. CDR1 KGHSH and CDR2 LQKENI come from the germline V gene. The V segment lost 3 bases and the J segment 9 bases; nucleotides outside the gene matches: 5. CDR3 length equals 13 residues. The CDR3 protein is CASSPEGRGEQFF. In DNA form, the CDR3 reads TGTGCCAGCTCACCTGAGGGGAGGGGTGAGCAGTTCTTC.

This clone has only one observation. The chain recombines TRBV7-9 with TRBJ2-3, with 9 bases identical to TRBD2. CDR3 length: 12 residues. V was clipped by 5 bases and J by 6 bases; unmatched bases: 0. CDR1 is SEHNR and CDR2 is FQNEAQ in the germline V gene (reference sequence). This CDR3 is CASSGLADTQYF. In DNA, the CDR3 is TGTGCCAGCAGCGGACTAGCGGATACGCAGTATTTT.

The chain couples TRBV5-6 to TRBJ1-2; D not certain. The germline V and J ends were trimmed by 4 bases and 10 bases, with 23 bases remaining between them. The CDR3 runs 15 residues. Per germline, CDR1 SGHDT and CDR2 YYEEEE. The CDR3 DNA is TGTGCCAGCAGCAAGAATGAGGGAGGTTTAGAGGTCTACACCTTC. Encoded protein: CASSKNEGGLEVYTF. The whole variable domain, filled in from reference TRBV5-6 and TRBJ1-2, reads DAGVTQSPTHLIKTRGQQVTLRCSPKSGHDTVSWYQQALGQGPQFIFQYYEEEERQRGNFPDRFSGHQFPNYSSELNVNALLLGDSALYLCASSKNEGGLEVYTFGSGTRLTVV.

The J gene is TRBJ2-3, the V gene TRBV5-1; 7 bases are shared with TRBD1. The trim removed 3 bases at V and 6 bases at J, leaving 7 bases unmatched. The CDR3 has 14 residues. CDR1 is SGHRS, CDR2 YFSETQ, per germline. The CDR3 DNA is TGCGCCAGCAGCTCGACAGGGCTAGAGGATACGCAGTATTTT. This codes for CASSSTGLEDTQYF.

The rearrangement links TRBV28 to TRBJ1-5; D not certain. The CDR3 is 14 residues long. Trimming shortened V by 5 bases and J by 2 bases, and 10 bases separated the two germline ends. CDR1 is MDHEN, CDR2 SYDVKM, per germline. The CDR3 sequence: CASSPGGGNQPQHF. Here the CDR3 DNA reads TGTGCCAGCAGTCCGGGAGGAGGCAATCAGCCCCAGCATTTT. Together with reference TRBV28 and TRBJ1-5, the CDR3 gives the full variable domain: DVKVTQSSRYLVKRTGEKVFLECVQDMDHENMFWYRQDPGLGLRLIYFSYDVKMKEKGDIPEGYSVSREKKERFSLILESASTNQTSMYLCASSPGGGNQPQHFGDGTRLSIL.

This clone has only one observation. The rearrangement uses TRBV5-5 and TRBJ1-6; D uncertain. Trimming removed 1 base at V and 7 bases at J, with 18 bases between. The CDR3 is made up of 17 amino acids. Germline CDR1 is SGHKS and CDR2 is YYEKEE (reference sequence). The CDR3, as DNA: TGTGCCAGCAGCTTGATCTCTGTTGGCAGATGGAATTCACCCCTCCACTTT. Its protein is CASSLISVGRWNSPLHF.

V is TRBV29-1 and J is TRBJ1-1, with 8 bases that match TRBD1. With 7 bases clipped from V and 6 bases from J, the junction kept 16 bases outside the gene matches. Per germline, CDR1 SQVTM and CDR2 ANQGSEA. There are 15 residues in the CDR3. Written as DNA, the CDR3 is TGCAGCGCTACAACCGGGACAGGTGGAAGTGCTGAAGCTTTCTTT. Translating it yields CSATTGTGGSAEAFF.

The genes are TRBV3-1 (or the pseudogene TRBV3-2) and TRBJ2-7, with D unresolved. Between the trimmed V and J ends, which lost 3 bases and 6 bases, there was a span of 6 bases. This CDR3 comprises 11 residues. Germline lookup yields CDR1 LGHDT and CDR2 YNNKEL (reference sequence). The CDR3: CASSQSREQYF. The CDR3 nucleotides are TGTGCCAGCAGCCAGTCCCGCGAGCAGTACTTC.

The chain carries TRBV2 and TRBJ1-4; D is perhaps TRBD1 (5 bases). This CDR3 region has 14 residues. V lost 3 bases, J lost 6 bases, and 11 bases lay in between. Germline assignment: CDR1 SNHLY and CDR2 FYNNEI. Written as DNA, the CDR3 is TGTGCCAGCAGTGACCAGGGCCCGCATGAAAAACTGTTTTTT. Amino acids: CASSDQGPHEKLFF.

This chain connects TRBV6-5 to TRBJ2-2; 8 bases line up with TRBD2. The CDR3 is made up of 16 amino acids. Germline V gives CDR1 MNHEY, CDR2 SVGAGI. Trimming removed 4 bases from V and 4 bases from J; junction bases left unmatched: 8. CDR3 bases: TGTGCCAGCAGTTTGTGGGCGAGCGGGGGCACCGGGGAGCTGTTTTTT. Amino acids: CASSLWASGGTGELFF.

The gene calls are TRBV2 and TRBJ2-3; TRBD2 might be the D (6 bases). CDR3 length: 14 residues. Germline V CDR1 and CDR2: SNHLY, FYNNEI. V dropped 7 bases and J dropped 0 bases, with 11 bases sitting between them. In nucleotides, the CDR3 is TGTGCCAGCAAAAAGGGGACTAGCACAGATACGCAGTATTTT. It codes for CASKKGTSTDTQYF.

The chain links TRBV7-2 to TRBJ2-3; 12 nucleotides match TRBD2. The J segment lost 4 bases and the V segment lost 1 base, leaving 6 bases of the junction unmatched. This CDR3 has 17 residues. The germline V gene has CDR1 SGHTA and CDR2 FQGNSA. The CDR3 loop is CASSLVASGRGADTQYF. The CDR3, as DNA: TGTGCCAGCAGCTTAGTGGCTAGCGGGAGGGGTGCAGATACGCAGTATTTT.

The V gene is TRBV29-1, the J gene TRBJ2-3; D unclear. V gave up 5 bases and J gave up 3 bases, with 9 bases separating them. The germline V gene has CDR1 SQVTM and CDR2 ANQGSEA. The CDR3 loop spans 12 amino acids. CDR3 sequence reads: CSVMGRTDTQYF. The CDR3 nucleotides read TGCAGCGTTATGGGCCGAACAGATACGCAGTATTTT.

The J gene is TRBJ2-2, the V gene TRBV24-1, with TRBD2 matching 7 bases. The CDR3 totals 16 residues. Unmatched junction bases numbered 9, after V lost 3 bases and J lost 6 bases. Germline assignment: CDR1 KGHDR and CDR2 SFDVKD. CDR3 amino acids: CATSDPGTTGPGELFF. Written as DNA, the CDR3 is TGTGCCACCAGTGATCCAGGGACTACCGGCCCCGGGGAGCTGTTTTTT.

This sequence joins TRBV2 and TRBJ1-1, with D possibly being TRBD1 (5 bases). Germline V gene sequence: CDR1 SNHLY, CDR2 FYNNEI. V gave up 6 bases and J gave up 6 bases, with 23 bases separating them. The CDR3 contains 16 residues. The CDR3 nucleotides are TGTGCCAGCAGGCGGGTTGCGGGGGGAGGTTTCGCTGAAGCTTTCTTT. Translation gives CASRRVAGGGFAEAFF.

The CDR3, as DNA: TGTGCCAGCAGGTTAGCGGAGAGCTCCTACAATGAGCAGTTCTTC. Translated, it gives CASRLAESSYNEQFF. This chain connects TRBV2 to TRBJ2-1; D perhaps matches TRBD2 (6 bases). This CDR3 is 15 amino acids long. Germline lookup yields CDR1 SNHLY and CDR2 FYNNEI. V was cut by 6 bases and J by 0 bases, with 12 bases left in between.